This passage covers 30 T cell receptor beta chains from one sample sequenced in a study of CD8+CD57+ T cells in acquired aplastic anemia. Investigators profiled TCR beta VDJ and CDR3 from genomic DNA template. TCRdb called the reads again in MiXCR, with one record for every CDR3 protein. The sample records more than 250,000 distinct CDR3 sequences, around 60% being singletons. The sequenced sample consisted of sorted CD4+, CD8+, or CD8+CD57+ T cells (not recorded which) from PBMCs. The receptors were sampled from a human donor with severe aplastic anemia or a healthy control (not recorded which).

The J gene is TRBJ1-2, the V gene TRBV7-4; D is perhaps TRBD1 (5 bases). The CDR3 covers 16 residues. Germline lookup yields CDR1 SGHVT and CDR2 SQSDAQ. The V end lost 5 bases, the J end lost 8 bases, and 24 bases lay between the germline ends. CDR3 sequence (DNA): TGTGCCAGCAGCCAGGGCCCGGGGGGTCAAACGGACGGCTACACCTTC. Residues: CASSQGPGGQTDGYTF. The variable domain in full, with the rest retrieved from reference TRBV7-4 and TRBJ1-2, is GAGVSQSPRYKVAKRGRDVALRCDSISGHVTLYWYRQTLGQGSEVLTYSQSDAQRDKSGRPSGRFSAERPERSVSTLKIQRTEQGDSAVYLCASSQGPGGQTDGYTFGSGTRLTVV.

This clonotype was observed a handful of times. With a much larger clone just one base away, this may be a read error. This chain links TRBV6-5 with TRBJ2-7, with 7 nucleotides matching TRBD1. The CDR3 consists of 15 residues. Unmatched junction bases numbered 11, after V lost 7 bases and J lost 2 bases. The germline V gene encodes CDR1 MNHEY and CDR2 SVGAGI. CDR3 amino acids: CASNRRDRATYEQYF. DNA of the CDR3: TGTGCCAGCAATCGCCGGGACAGAGCTACCTACGAGCAGTACTTC.

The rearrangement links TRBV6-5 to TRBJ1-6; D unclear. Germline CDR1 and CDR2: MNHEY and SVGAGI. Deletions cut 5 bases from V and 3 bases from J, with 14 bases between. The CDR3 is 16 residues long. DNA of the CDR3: TGTGCCAGCAGTCCAACATGGAACCTCTATAATTCACCCCTCCACTTT. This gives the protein CASSPTWNLYNSPLHF.

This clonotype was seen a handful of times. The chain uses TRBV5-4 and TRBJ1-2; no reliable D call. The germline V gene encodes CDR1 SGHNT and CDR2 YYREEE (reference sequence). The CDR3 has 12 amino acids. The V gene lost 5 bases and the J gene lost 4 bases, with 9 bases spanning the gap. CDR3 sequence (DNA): TGTGCCAGCAGTCCCGACCGCTATGGCTACACCTTC. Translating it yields CASSPDRYGYTF.

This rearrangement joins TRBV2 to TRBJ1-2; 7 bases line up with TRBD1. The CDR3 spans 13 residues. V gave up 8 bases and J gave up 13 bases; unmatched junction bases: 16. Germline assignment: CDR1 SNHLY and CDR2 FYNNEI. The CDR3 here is CASLSEGGGSRTF. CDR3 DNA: TGTGCCAGCCTAAGTGAAGGGGGCGGGTCTCGCACCTTC. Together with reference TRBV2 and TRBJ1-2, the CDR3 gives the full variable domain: EPEVTQTPSHQVTQMGQEVILRCVPISNHLYFYWYRQILGQKVEFLVSFYNNEISEKSEIFDDQFSVERPDGSNFTLKIRSTKLEDSAMYFCASLSEGGGSRTFGSGTRLTVV.

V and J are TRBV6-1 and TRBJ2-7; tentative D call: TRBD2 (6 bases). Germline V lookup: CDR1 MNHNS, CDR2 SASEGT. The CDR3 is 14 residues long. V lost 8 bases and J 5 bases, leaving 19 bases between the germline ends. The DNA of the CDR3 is TGTGCCAGCTTGGATCCGGGACTCCTTGACGAGCAGTACTTC. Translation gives CASLDPGLLDEQYF.

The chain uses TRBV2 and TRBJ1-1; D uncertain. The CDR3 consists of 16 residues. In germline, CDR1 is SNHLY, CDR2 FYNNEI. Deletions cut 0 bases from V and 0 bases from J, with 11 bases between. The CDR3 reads CASSEASEVMNTEAFF. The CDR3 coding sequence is TGTGCCAGCAGTGAAGCGTCTGAGGTGATGAACACTGAAGCTTTCTTT.

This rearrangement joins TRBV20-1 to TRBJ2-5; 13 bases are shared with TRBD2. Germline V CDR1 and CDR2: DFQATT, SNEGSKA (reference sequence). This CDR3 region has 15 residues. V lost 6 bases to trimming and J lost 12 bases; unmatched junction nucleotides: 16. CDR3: CSAPKPGTSGAAEYF. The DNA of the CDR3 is TGCAGTGCGCCAAAACCCGGGACTAGCGGGGCGGCGGAGTACTTC.

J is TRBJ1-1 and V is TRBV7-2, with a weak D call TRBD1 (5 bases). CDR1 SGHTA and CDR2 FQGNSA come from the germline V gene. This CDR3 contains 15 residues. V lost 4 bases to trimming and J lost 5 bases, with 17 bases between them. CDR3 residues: CASSSHGGGETEAFF. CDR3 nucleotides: TGTGCCAGCAGCTCCCATGGCGGGGGGGAAACTGAAGCTTTCTTT. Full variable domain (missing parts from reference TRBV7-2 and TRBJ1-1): GAGVSQSPSNKVTEKGKDVELRCDPISGHTALYWYRQSLGQGLEFLIYFQGNSAPDKSGLPSDRFSAERTGGSVSTLTIQRTQQEDSAVYLCASSSHGGGETEAFFGQGTRLTVV.

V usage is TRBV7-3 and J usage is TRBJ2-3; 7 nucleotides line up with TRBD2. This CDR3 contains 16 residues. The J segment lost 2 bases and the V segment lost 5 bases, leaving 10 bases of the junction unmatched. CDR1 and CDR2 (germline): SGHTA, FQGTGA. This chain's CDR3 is CASSPRASGDTDTQYF. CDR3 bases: TGTGCCAGCAGCCCAAGGGCTAGCGGAGACACAGATACGCAGTATTTT.

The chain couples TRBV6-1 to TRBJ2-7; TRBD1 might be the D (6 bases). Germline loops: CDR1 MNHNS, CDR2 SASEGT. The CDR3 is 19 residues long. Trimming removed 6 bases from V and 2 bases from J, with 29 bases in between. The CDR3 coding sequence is TGTGCCAGCAGCTCGCTCGGACAGCAGCATGGCGGAGCTGCCTACGAGCAGTACTTC. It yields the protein CASSSLGQQHGGAAYEQYF.

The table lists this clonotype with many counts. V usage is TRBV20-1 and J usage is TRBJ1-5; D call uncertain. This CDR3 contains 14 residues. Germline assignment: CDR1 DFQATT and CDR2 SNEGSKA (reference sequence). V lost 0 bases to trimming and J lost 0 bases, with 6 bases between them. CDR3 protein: CSARDSYSNQPQHF. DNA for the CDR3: TGCAGTGCTAGAGATTCGTATAGCAATCAGCCCCAGCATTTT.

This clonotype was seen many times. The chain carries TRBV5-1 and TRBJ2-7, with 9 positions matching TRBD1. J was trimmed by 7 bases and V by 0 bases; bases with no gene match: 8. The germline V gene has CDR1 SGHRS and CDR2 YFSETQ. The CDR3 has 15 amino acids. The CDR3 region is CASSLARDRAWEQYF. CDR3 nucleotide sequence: TGCGCCAGCAGCTTGGCTCGGGACAGGGCCTGGGAGCAGTACTTC.

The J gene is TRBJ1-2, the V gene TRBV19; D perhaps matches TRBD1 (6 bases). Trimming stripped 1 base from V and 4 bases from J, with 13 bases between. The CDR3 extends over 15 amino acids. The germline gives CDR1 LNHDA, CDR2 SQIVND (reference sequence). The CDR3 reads CASSIATGRGYGYTF. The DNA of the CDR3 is TGTGCCAGTAGTATAGCGACAGGACGCGGCTATGGCTACACCTTC. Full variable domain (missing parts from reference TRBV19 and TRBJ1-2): DGGITQSPKYLFRKEGQNVTLSCEQNLNHDAMYWYRQDPGQGLRLIYYSQIVNDFQKGDIAEGYSVSREKKESFPLTVTSAQKNPTAFYLCASSIATGRGYGYTFGSGTRLTVV.

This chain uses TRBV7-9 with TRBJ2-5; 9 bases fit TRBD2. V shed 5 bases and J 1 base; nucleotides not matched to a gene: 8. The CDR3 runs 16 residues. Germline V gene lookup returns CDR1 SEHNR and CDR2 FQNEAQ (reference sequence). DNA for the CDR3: TGTGCCAGCAGCCCCCGGGGGCGGGGGGGCCAAGAGACCCAGTACTTC. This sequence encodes CASSPRGRGGQETQYF.

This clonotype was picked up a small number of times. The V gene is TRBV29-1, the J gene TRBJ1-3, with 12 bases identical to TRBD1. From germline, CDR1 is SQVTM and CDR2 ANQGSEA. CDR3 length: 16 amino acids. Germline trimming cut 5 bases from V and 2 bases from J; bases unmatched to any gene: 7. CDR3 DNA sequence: TGCAGCGTTAAGGGGGGACAGGGGGCGACTGGAAACACCATATATTTT. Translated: CSVKGGQGATGNTIYF. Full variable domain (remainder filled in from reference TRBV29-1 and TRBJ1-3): SAVISQKPSRDICQRGTSLTIQCQVDSQVTMMFWYRQQPGQSLTLIATANQGSEATYESGFVIDKFPISRPNLTFSTLTVSNMSPEDSSIYLCSVKGGQGATGNTIYFGEGSWLTVV.

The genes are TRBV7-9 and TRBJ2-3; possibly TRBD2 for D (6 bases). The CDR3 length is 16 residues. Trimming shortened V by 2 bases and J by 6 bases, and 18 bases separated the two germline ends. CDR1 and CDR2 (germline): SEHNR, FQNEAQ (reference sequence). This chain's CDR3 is CASSLTGAGRWDTQYF. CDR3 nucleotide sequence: TGTGCCAGCAGCTTAACAGGTGCGGGACGGTGGGATACGCAGTATTTT.

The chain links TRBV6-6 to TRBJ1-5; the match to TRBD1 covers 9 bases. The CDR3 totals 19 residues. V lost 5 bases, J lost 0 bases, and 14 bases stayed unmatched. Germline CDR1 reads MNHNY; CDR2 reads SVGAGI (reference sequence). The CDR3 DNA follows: TGTGCCAGCAGTACAAGCCCGGGACAGGGAAGGTTTAGCAATCAGCCCCAGCATTTT. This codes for CASSTSPGQGRFSNQPQHF.

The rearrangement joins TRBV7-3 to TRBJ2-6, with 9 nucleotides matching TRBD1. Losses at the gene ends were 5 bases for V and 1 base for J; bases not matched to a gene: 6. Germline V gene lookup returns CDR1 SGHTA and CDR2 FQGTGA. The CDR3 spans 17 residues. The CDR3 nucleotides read TGTGCCAGCAGCCGATCCGGGACAGGGTCTGGGGCCAACGTCCTGACTTTC. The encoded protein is CASSRSGTGSGANVLTF.

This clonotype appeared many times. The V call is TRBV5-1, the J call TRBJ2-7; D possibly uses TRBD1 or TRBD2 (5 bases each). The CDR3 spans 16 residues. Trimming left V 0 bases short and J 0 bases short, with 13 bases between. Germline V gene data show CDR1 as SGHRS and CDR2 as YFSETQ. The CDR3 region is CASSLGNRRSSYEQYF. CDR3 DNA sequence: TGCGCCAGCAGCTTGGGGAACAGGAGGAGCTCCTACGAGCAGTACTTC.

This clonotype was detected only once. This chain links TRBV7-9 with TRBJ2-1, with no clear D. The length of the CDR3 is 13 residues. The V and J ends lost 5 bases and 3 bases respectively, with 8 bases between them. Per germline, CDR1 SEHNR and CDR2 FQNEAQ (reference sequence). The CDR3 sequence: CASSLNNYNEQFF. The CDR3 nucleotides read TGTGCCAGCAGCCTTAACAACTACAATGAGCAGTTCTTC.

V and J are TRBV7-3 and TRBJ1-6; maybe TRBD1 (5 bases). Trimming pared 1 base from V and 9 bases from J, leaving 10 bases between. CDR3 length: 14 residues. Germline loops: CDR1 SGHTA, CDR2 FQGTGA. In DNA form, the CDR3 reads TGTGCCAGCAGCTTAAGAGGGACCGGTTCACCCCTCCACTTT. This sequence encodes CASSLRGTGSPLHF.

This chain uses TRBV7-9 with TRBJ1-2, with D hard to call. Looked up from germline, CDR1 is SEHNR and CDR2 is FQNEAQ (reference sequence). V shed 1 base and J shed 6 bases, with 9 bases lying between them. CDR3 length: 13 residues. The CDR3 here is CASSLDPIDGYTF. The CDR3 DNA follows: TGTGCCAGCAGCTTAGACCCCATCGATGGCTACACCTTC.

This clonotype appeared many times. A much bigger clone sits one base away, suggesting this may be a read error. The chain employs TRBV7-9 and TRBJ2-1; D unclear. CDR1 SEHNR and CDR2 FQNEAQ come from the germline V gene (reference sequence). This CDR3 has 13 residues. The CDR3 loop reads CASGLRQYNEQFF. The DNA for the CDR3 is TGTGCCAGCGGCTTAAGGCAGTACAATGAGCAGTTCTTC.

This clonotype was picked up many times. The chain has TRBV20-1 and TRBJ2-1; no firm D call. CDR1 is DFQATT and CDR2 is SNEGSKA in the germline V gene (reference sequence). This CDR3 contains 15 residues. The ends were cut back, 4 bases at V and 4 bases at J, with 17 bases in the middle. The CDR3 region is CSATRHTYGYNEQFF. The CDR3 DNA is TGCAGTGCTACCCGACATACCTACGGGTACAATGAGCAGTTCTTC.

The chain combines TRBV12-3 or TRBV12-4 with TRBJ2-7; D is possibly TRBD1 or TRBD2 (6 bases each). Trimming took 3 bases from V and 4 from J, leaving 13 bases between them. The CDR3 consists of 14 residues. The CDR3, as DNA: TGTGCCAGCAGTTTCATAGGGGGGAAGTACGAGCAGTACTTC. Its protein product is CASSFIGGKYEQYF.

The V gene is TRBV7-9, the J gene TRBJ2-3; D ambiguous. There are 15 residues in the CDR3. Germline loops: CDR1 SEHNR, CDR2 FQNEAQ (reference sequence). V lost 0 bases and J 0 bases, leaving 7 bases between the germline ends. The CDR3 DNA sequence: TGTGCCAGCAGCTTAGCGCAGGCTAGCACAGATACGCAGTATTTT. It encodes CASSLAQASTDTQYF.

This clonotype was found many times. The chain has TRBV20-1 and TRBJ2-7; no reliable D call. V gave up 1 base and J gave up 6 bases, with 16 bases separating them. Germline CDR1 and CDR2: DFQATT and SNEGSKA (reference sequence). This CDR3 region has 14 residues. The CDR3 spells CSARVRQRWGEQYF. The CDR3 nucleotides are TGCAGTGCTAGAGTAAGACAACGATGGGGCGAGCAGTACTTC.

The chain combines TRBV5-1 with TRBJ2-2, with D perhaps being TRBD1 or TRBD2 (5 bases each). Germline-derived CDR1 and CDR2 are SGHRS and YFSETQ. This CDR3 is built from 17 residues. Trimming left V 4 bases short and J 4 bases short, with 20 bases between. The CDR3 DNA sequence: TGCGCCAGCAGCCCGAGGACGAGGGGTTTGGGCACCGGGGAGCTGTTTTTT. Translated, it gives CASSPRTRGLGTGELFF.

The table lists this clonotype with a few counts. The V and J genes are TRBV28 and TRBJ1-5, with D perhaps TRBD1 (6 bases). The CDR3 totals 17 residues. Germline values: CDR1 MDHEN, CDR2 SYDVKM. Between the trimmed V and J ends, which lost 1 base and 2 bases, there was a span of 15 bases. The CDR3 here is CASSLSQGLVGNQPQHF. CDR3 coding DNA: TGTGCCAGCAGTTTATCCCAGGGGCTGGTTGGCAATCAGCCCCAGCATTTT.